The sequence of this T cell receptor beta chain was determined in a study of Ad26.COV2.S vaccination and SARS-CoV-2 variants (dated by TCRdb to the early 2020s). Study-wide context: Donors in the vaccine arm were drawn from COV1001, a multicentre, randomized, double-blind, placebo-controlled phase I-IIa trial testing Ad26.COV2.S in healthy adults. Ad26.COV2.S was administered intramuscularly at 5 x 10^10 or 1 x 10^11 viral particles, either as a single shot or as two shots given 56 days apart. The specificity and breadth of SARS-CoV-2-reactive T cell receptors after Ad26.COV2.S vaccination were assessed by TCRbeta repertoire sequencing. A total of approximately 30 samples were included in the TCR-sequenced set, comprising 19 Ad26.COV2.S vaccine recipients, 5 placebo recipients and 8 SARS-CoV-2 convalescent individuals. Trial participants were randomized into five groups of five, in which low-dose or high-dose Ad26.COV2.S was given once or twice, or placebo was given on both occasions. Investigators remained blinded to trial group allocation during experiments and outcome assessment.

Concerning this clone itself: The antigen it recognizes is unknown. No much larger clone is present one base from it, and per-base qualities are unavailable.

The immunoSEQ Assay was the method used to sequence TCRbeta CDR3 regions. After extraction, genomic DNA underwent amplification by bias-controlled multiplex PCR, followed by high-throughput sequencing. Per the source publication's procedure: To quantify the absolute abundance of every unique TCRbeta CDR3 region, sequences were collapsed and filtered. T cell fraction was estimated by normalizing TCRbeta template counts to usable DNA, which was measured by amplifying reference genes present in all nucleated cells. Repertoire TCRs were annotated as SARS-CoV-2-specific when V gene, CDR3 amino acid sequence and J gene were exactly matched to a known reactive TCR set. The reference SARS-CoV-2 TCR set was derived from MIRA and filtered for enrichment in COVID-19-positive ImmuneCODE repertoires, a step that removed public or cross-reactive TCRs. Based on the MIRA antigens, annotated TCRs were further analysed at the level of specific ORF or position within ORF. Depth was the summed frequency of annotated unique rearrangements, while breadth was defined as annotated unique rearrangements over total unique productive rearrangements. Two-sided Wilcoxon rank-sum tests were used to compare TCR breadth between groups. As stored in TCRdb, this immuneACCESS dataset retains in-frame rearrangements with V and J assigned. A fraction of the clones does not appear; measured against another copy, unresolved V genes explain less than half of the discrepancy, and the remainder lacks a known reason. The DNA was the basis for D and trimming; V, J and clone size are from that table. The sample yields 330,000 or so clones; approximately 87% were counted once. The biggest ten clones account for approximately 5% of the sample.

General conclusions and limits of the study: The study was not powered for comparison of responses between vaccine doses or regimens. The authors noted that the TCR breadth and depth analyses may have underestimated total T cell responses. Non-spike TCR breadth was comparable between vaccine and placebo recipients, consistent with the vaccine containing only spike. After vaccination, substantial breadth of spike-specific CD8+ and CD4+ T cell responses was reported. Compared with placebo recipients, Ad26.COV2.S recipients showed higher spike-specific TCR breadth (P = 0.0014).

The label giving this sample's treatment or condition can be read as: over 15 received Ad26.COV2.S at low or high dose, single or two shots; 5 received placebo; per-sample allocation not given. For vaccine and placebo recipients, the sequenced repertoires came from samples collected on day 63 after the first injection. Cohort 1b enrolled fewer than 30 adults aged 18-55 years at a single site in Boston, USA, between 29 July and 7 August 2020. As a vaccine, Ad26.COV2.S was a replication-incompetent adenovirus type 26 vector that expressed a prefusion-stabilized SARS-CoV-2 spike protein derived from the original Wuhan strain. The CDR3 has 12 amino acids, counting the end cysteine and phenylalanine. Only the CDR3 part of the read is kept: 36 bases, read in frame from the first base. Reading the germline V gene gives CDR1 SGHRS and CDR2 YFSETQ. Compared with germline, V lacks 4 bases and J lacks 7 bases; bases without a gene match: 2.

The chain links TRBV5-1 with TRBJ1-2; 9 central nucleotides agree with TRBD1. Sample: peripheral blood, taken in a trial of Ad26.COV2.S vaccine versus placebo. The TCR sequence derives from a person aged 18-60 years who received the Ad26.COV2.S COVID-19 vaccine or a placebo. The DNA reads TGCGCCAGCAGCCAGGACAGGGGTGGCTACACCTTC. This is translated as CASSQDRGGYTF.